The 27 T cell receptor beta chains given below trace back to one sample, sequenced in a study of OX40 agonist ivuxolimab in advanced cancers. Assay used: immunoSEQ multiplex PCR; TCRdb lists only in-frame clones, some missing. There are just under 9,000 clones in the sample; about 87% occur only once, and more than 15% lies in the top ten. The input for sequencing was CD4+ or CD8+ T cells sorted from blood, taken in a trial of the OX40 agonist ivuxolimab. All receptors derive from an adult with an advanced solid tumor such as melanoma, head and neck, liver or kidney cancer.

J is TRBJ1-5 and V is TRBV19; 9 bases map to TRBD1. V shed 7 bases, J shed 0 bases, and the junction held 4 bases outside the gene matches. Germline CDR1 reads LNHDA; CDR2 reads SQIVND (reference sequence). The CDR3 loop spans 15 amino acids. CDR3 DNA: TGTGCCAGTACCAAGACAGGGGGTAGCAATCAGCCCCAGCATTTT. Translation gives CASTKTGGSNQPQHF.

This rearrangement joins TRBV2 to TRBJ2-7, with no clear D. This CDR3 is 16 amino acids long. Germline-derived CDR1 and CDR2 are SNHLY and FYNNEI. The V end lost 5 bases, the J end lost 3 bases, and 20 bases lay between the germline ends. The CDR3 coding sequence is TGTGCCAGCAGTACCCCCGACAAGCCTGATGACTACGAGCAGTACTTC. Protein sequence: CASSTPDKPDDYEQYF.

This clone was counted only a few times. The gene calls are TRBV10-2 and TRBJ1-2, with D possibly TRBD1 on 5 matching bases. Trimming took off 10 bases at V and 2 bases at J, with 11 bases between the two ends. The CDR3 has 12 amino acids. Germline loops: CDR1 WSHSY, CDR2 SAAADI. The DNA of the CDR3 is TGCGCCAACCGGGACGGGAACTATGGCTACACCTTC. Residues: CANRDGNYGYTF.

The rearrangement links TRBV23-1 to TRBJ2-5; D may be TRBD1 (6 bases). TRBV23-1 is classed as an ORF, of uncertain function. V was pared by 4 bases and J by 4 bases, with 13 bases between. The CDR3 length is 14 residues. The CDR3 here is CASSLQGWVETQYF. The CDR3 bases are TGCGCCAGCAGTCTACAGGGTTGGGTAGAGACCCAGTACTTC.

This sequence joins TRBV29-1 and TRBJ2-2; D is unresolved. This CDR3 has 13 amino acids. Germline lookup yields CDR1 SQVTM and CDR2 ANQGSEA. Trimming removed 0 bases at V and 8 bases at J, with 10 bases between. The CDR3 sequence: CSVEDPQLGELFF. For the CDR3, the DNA is TGCAGCGTTGAAGACCCTCAACTAGGGGAGCTGTTTTTT.

The gene calls are TRBV4-3 and TRBJ1-1; possible D gene TRBD1, 6 bases. V dropped 4 bases and J dropped 3 bases, with 18 bases sitting between them. Germline CDR1 reads LGHNA; CDR2 reads YSLEER. CDR3 length: 16 residues. CDR3 sequence (DNA): TGCGCCAGCAGCCTAGACGGGGGGGCGAAAGACACTGAAGCTTTCTTT. Translating it yields CASSLDGGAKDTEAFF.

The rearrangement links TRBV30 to TRBJ1-1; D call uncertain. The germline V gene encodes CDR1 GTSNPN and CDR2 SVGIG (reference sequence). The germline V and J ends were trimmed by 5 bases and 2 bases, with 18 bases remaining between them. The CDR3 runs to 15 residues. CDR3 amino acids: CAWWKGPSSNTEAFF. For the CDR3, the DNA is TGTGCCTGGTGGAAGGGCCCCTCCAGCAACACTGAAGCTTTCTTT.

V usage is TRBV5-6 and J usage is TRBJ2-3, with 16 positions matching TRBD2. The CDR3 has 17 residues. V dropped 3 bases and J dropped 3; count of bases not matched to a gene: 4. Germline V gene lookup returns CDR1 SGHDT and CDR2 YYEEEE. The CDR3 DNA is TGTGCCAGCAGCTGGGGGGGACTAGCGGGAGGGACAGATACGCAGTATTTT. It codes for CASSWGGLAGGTDTQYF.

V is TRBV2 and J is TRBJ1-2; D gene uncertain. Germline V gives CDR1 SNHLY, CDR2 FYNNEI. The CDR3 consists of 9 residues. The germline V and J ends were trimmed by 9 bases and 8 bases, with 7 bases remaining between them. CDR3 in DNA: TGTGCCAGTACTTGGGGCTACACCTTC. Translating gives CASTWGYTF.

The genes are TRBV7-9 and TRBJ2-1, with D perhaps matching TRBD2 (5 bases). The CDR3 totals 16 residues. Germline CDR1 SEHNR, CDR2 FQNEAQ (reference sequence). V lost 2 bases and J 5 bases, leaving 16 bases between the germline ends. CDR3 in DNA: TGTGCCAGCAGCTTATGGGCGGGTACGAGCGACAATGAGCAGTTCTTC. This encodes CASSLWAGTSDNEQFF.

The table lists this clone with a few counts. The J gene is TRBJ2-7, the V gene TRBV9, with D perhaps TRBD1 or TRBD2 (5 bases each). CDR1 and CDR2 (germline): SGDLS, YYNGEE. The CDR3 totals 15 residues. V was clipped by 3 bases and J by 2 bases, with 15 bases between them. CDR3 nucleotides: TGTGCCAGCAGCGCCCACCGGGACGGTGCCTACGAGCAGTACTTC. It specifies CASSAHRDGAYEQYF.

The genes are TRBV4-3 and TRBJ2-7, with TRBD2 matching 8 bases. The CDR3 extends over 14 amino acids. CDR1 is LGHNA, CDR2 YSLEER, per germline. The trim removed 8 bases at V and 0 bases at J, leaving 6 bases unmatched. CDR3 nucleotides: TGCGCCAGCGCGGGCAGCGGGAGCTCCTACGAGCAGTACTTC. Encoded protein: CASAGSGSSYEQYF.

The rearrangement uses TRBV27 and TRBJ1-1; D perhaps matches TRBD1 (5 bases). The CDR3 runs to 14 residues. CDR1 is MNHEY and CDR2 is SMNVEV in the germline V gene (reference sequence). V gave up 4 bases and J gave up 2 bases, with 11 bases separating them. The CDR3 loop is CASSSLGGNTEAFF. In DNA form, the CDR3 reads TGTGCCAGCAGTTCACTGGGGGGTAACACTGAAGCTTTCTTT.

DNA for the CDR3: TGTGCCAGCAGTGATCTAGCGGGGATTTACAATGAGCAGTTCTTC. Its protein is CASSDLAGIYNEQFF. The chain uses TRBV2 and TRBJ2-1; the match to TRBD2 covers 9 bases. This CDR3 spans 15 amino acids. The ends lost 3 bases at V and 4 bases at J; junction bases unmatched: 4. From germline, CDR1 is SNHLY and CDR2 FYNNEI.

This clone was observed a single time. This chain uses TRBV7-9 with TRBJ2-3; D remains ambiguous. The CDR3 is 12 amino acids. The germline V gene encodes CDR1 SEHNR and CDR2 FQNEAQ (reference sequence). V was clipped by 2 bases and J by 5 bases, with 5 bases between them. The CDR3: CASSLLGDTQYF. CDR3 bases: TGTGCCAGCAGCTTATTGGGAGATACGCAGTATTTT.

This rearrangement joins TRBV5-5 to TRBJ2-1, with D possibly matching TRBD2 (5 bases). The CDR3 is made up of 12 amino acids. Trimming left V 4 bases short and J 7 bases short, with 9 bases between. Germline V gene sequence: CDR1 SGHKS, CDR2 YYEKEE (reference sequence). The CDR3 DNA reads TGTGCCAGCAGCGCAAGCGGAAATGAGCAGTTCTTC. Translated, it gives CASSASGNEQFF.

This rearrangement joins TRBV27 to TRBJ2-1, with D perhaps matching TRBD2 (5 bases). This CDR3 contains 14 residues. Germline loops: CDR1 MNHEY, CDR2 SMNVEV (reference sequence). The V end was cut by 3 bases, the J end by 6 bases, with 12 bases between. CDR3 sequence: CASSFLGKGNEQFF. CDR3 bases: TGTGCCAGCAGTTTCCTCGGGAAGGGCAATGAGCAGTTCTTC.

This chain joins TRBV15 and TRBJ2-3; D is ambiguous. Germline assignment: CDR1 LNHNV and CDR2 YYDKDF (reference sequence). The CDR3 loop spans 15 amino acids. V shed 0 bases and J shed 4 bases, with 11 bases lying between them. In DNA, the CDR3 is TGTGCCACCAGCAGAGACCCTAGTAATTCAGATACGCAGTATTTT. Translating gives CATSRDPSNSDTQYF.

In its sample, this clone was seen once. This chain connects TRBV19 to TRBJ2-1; 8 positions match TRBD2. With 1 base clipped from V and 10 bases from J, the junction kept 9 bases outside the gene matches. Germline V CDR1 and CDR2: LNHDA, SQIVND (reference sequence). This CDR3 comprises 15 residues. This CDR3 is CASSIVRAGVQEQFF. CDR3 DNA: TGTGCCAGTAGTATAGTTCGAGCGGGAGTACAGGAGCAGTTCTTC.

This chain joins TRBV7-2 and TRBJ1-2; the D is unclear. The CDR3 runs 13 residues. V lost 6 bases and J lost 4, with 12 bases in between. In germline, CDR1 is SGHTA, CDR2 FQGNSA. The CDR3 coding sequence is TGTGCCAGCAGACTAACAGCGTTCTATGGCTACACCTTC. Its translation is CASRLTAFYGYTF.

J is TRBJ1-1 and V is TRBV14; TRBD1 might be the D (5 bases). V lost 0 bases and J lost 4, with 15 bases in between. The CDR3 consists of 16 residues. The germline CDR1 and CDR2 sequences are SGHDN and FVKESK. CDR3 protein: CASSQDDRTYFTEAFF. CDR3 nucleotides: TGTGCCAGCAGCCAAGATGACCGGACATACTTCACTGAAGCTTTCTTT. The full variable domain, with the rest looked up from reference TRBV14 and TRBJ1-1, is EAGVTQFPSHSVIEKGQTVTLRCDPISGHDNLYWYRRVMGKEIKFLLHFVKESKQDESGMPNNRFLAERTGGTYSTLKVQPAELEDSGVYFCASSQDDRTYFTEAFFGQGTRLTVV.

The CDR3 nucleotides read TGTGCCAGCACCTACGGACTAGCGGGAGTAGAAGATACGCAGTATTTT. It translates to CASTYGLAGVEDTQYF. The chain joins TRBV9 to TRBJ2-3; 13 bases map to TRBD2. CDR3 size: 16 residues. V trimming: 6 bases; J trimming: 5 bases; junction bases outside the gene matches: 9. From germline, CDR1 is SGDLS and CDR2 YYNGEE.

The J gene is TRBJ1-1, the V gene TRBV4-3; D not certain. CDR1 LGHNA and CDR2 YSLEER come from the germline V gene. Between the trimmed V and J ends, which lost 0 bases and 12 bases, there was a span of 14 bases. The CDR3 consists of 13 residues. The CDR3 protein is CASSQDRSLETFF. The CDR3 DNA reads TGCGCCAGCAGCCAAGACCGGTCTCTGGAGACTTTCTTT.

A single count supports this clone. This chain uses TRBV15 with TRBJ1-6, with unresolved D. V lost 5 bases and J 13 bases, leaving 15 bases between the germline ends. Germline V gene data show CDR1 as LNHNV and CDR2 as YYDKDF (reference sequence). The CDR3 runs 13 residues. CDR3 residues: CATSPGRTQPLHF. CDR3 DNA sequence: TGTGCCACCAGCCCAGGACGGACTCAGCCCCTCCACTTT.

The chain employs TRBV27 and TRBJ1-2; D not certain. The CDR3 runs 14 residues. Between the trimmed V and J ends, which lost 2 bases and 5 bases, there was a span of 12 bases. CDR1 is MNHEY, CDR2 SMNVEV, per germline (reference sequence). CDR3 sequence reads: CASSLDTAGYGYTF. The CDR3 DNA reads as TGTGCCAGCAGTTTAGACACCGCTGGGTATGGCTACACCTTC.

This chain connects TRBV6-6 to TRBJ1-2; the D is unclear. Deletions cut 8 bases from V and 8 bases from J, with 24 bases between. Germline CDR1 is MNHNY and CDR2 is SVGAGI (reference sequence). The CDR3 has 15 amino acids. The CDR3: CASGLSSLSSRGYTF. CDR3 DNA sequence: TGTGCCAGCGGCCTAAGCAGCCTCTCATCGAGAGGCTACACCTTC.

The gene calls are TRBV7-3 and TRBJ2-1; D is unresolved. V lost 5 bases, J lost 6 bases, and 8 bases lay in between. Germline V CDR1 and CDR2: SGHTA, FQGTGA. The CDR3 has 12 residues. CDR3 region: CASSPLGNEQFF. The CDR3 DNA reads TGTGCCAGCAGCCCCCTGGGCAATGAGCAGTTCTTC.